This T cell receptor beta chain was retrieved from a study of blood T cell repertoires in COVID-19. The wider study: T cells, B-cell-depleted T cells, or PBMCs provided the cDNA or gDNA that served as material.

CDR1 SGHTA and CDR2 FQGNSA come from the germline V gene. The V end lost 1 base, the J end lost 0 bases, and 9 bases lay between the germline ends. This CDR3 region has 15 residues. In assigning cohorts, the study relied on participant-reported clinical history. Authors' analysis steps: Scientists estimated how many nucleated cells there were by amplifying reference gene primers. The repertoire was sequenced with immunoSEQ multiplex PCR; TCRdb's copy has only in-frame clones and lacks some. V, J and clone size are those of that table, while D and trimming were read from the DNA. The table records approximately 250,000 clones, approximately 88% of them present only once.

The rearrangement links TRBV7-2 to TRBJ1-1, with D hard to call. The sample was PBMCs or T cells enriched from blood (not recorded which). The receptor comes from a woman aged 40-49 years with acute COVID-19. CDR3 DNA: TGTGCCAGCAGCTTAGATCGGGGAATGAACACTGAAGCTTTCTTT. This gives the protein CASSLDRGMNTEAFF.